This is a list of T cell receptor beta chains from one sample in a study of blood T cell repertoires in COVID-19. Profiling relied on immunoSEQ multiplex PCR, and the TCRdb table lists in-frame clones only, not all of them. The profile shows some 70,000 clones, approximately 90% of them singletons. The sample taken for sequencing was peripheral blood. These receptors were collected from a woman of 80 years or more with active COVID-19. Each CDR3 is given with its conserved first and last residue. The D gene is left open where the match is weak. Part of the rows lack a size; the others show once, few, many or a class for expanded clones.

- | - | TRBJ2-5 | TRBV15 | TGTGCCACCAGCACCGCCCCGGGGGTCCCGGGGGAGACCCAGTACTTC | CATSTAPGVPGETQYF
TRBD2 | - | TRBJ2-7 | TRBV18 | TGTGCCAGCTCCCCGGGACTACGCCGCTACGAGCAGTACTTC | CASSPGLRRYEQYF
TRBD1 | - | TRBJ2-4 | TRBV3-1/TRBV3-2 | TGTGCCAGCAGCCAAGTCACAGGGGGACAGTACTTC | CASSQVTGGQYF
- | - | TRBJ1-5 | TRBV7-9 | TGTGCCAGCAGTCAGGGGTTCGGAGTCAATCAGCCCCAGCATTTT | CASSQGFGVNQPQHF
- | - | TRBJ2-5 | TRBV5-1 | TGCGCCAGCAGCTTGGGACAGCAAGAGACCCAGTACTTC | CASSLGQQETQYF
TRBD1 | - | TRBJ1-1 | TRBV28 | TGTGCCAGCAGTTTAATCGGGACAGGGGTTACTGAAGCTTTCTTT | CASSLIGTGVTEAFF
- | - | TRBJ2-5 | TRBV28 | TGTGCCAGCAGTTTACGTGACAGGCCCCAAGAGACCCAGTACTTC | CASSLRDRPQETQYF
- | - | TRBJ1-6 | TRBV9 | TGTGCCAGCAGCGTAGAGGTTTTGACACCCAATTCACCCCTCCACTTT | CASSVEVLTPNSPLHF
- | - | TRBJ2-7 | TRBV18 | TGTGCCAGCTCACCTCCAGGTACCTACGAGCAGTACTTC | CASSPPGTYEQYF
TRBD1 | - | TRBJ2-5 | TRBV29-1 | TGCAGCGTCGCTGACAGGGGGCGGCAAGAGACCCAGTACTTC | CSVADRGRQETQYF
TRBD2 | - | TRBJ2-1 | TRBV6-2/TRBV6-3 | TGTGCCAGCAGTTCCTATTCGACTAGCGGGAGCGGTGAGCAGTTCTTC | CASSSYSTSGSGEQFF
TRBD2 | - | TRBJ2-3 | TRBV4-1 | TGCGCCAGCAGCCAAGGGTTAGCGGGAGTCCCAGATACGCAGTATTTT | CASSQGLAGVPDTQYF
TRBD2 | - | TRBJ2-1 | TRBV11-3 | TGTGCCAGCAGCGCGGGACTAGCGGGACTGGATGAGCAGTTCTTC | CASSAGLAGLDEQFF
- | - | TRBJ2-1 | TRBV3-1/TRBV3-2 | TGTGCCAGCAGCCAAGGACCTGTGGGGGGGGCCTTCTACAATGAGCAGTTCTTC | CASSQGPVGGAFYNEQFF
- | - | TRBJ2-5 | TRBV11-3 | TGTGCCAGCAGCTTAGGGGGGCTACGGAGTGAGACCCAGTACTTC | CASSLGGLRSETQYF
- | - | TRBJ1-5 | TRBV27 | TGTGCCAGCAGTTTACAGGGGCCCAGCAATCAGCCCCAGCATTTT | CASSLQGPSNQPQHF
- | - | TRBJ2-7 | TRBV5-1 | TGCGCCAGCAGCTTGGTTGGTCTAGATAAATACGAGCAGTACTTC | CASSLVGLDKYEQYF
- | - | TRBJ1-3 | TRBV15 | TGTGCCACCAGCAGAGATCGGAGCTCTGGAAACACCATATATTTT | CATSRDRSSGNTIYF
- | few | TRBJ2-1 | TRBV15 | TGTGCCACCAGCAGAGCTGGGGGGAATGAGCAGTTCTTC | CATSRAGGNEQFF
TRBD1 | - | TRBJ2-4 | TRBV19 | TGTGCCAGTAGACCGGGACAGGTGAAGAAAAACATTCAGTACTTC | CASRPGQVKKNIQYF
- | once | TRBJ2-7 | TRBV2 | TGTGCCAGCAGTGATAACCCGGGACTGCGCTACGAGCAGTACTTC | CASSDNPGLRYEQYF
- | - | TRBJ1-4 | TRBV7-2 | TGTGCCAGCAGCCCAACGGGAGCTAATGAAAAACTGTTTTTT | CASSPTGANEKLFF
TRBD2 | - | TRBJ2-7 | TRBV5-1 | TGCGCCAGCAGCTTGGAAGGACTAGCGGGAAACGAGCAGTACTTC | CASSLEGLAGNEQYF
- | - | TRBJ2-2 | TRBV25-1 | TGTGCCAGCAATGGGCAGGGGTTTACCGGGGAGCTGTTTTTT | CASNGQGFTGELFF
TRBD2 | - | TRBJ2-3 | TRBV7-3 | TGTGCCAGCAGCTTAACGCGGGGTAGCGGGAGGTTAAATACGCAGTATTTT | CASSLTRGSGRLNTQYF
TRBD2 | - | TRBJ2-7 | TRBV6-2/TRBV6-3 | TGTGCCAGCAGTTACTCGAGCGGGAGCTCCTACGAGCAGTACTTC | CASSYSSGSSYEQYF
TRBD2 | - | TRBJ2-7 | TRBV27 | TGTGCCAGCAGTCTAAGGACTAGCGGGGTCCGCTACGAGCAGTACTTC | CASSLRTSGVRYEQYF
TRBD2 | - | TRBJ2-1 | TRBV6-1 | TGTGCCAGCAGTGAAAGAATAGCTAGCGGCATTGGCTCCTACAATGAGCAGTTCTTC | CASSERIASGIGSYNEQFF
- | once | TRBJ2-5 | TRBV19 | TGTGCCAGTAGTCCAGGGCGAGAGACCCAGTACTTC | CASSPGRETQYF
TRBD1 | - | TRBJ2-1 | TRBV15 | TGTGCCACCAGCAAAAGGGACAGGGGGCAGAATGAGCAGTTCTTC | CATSKRDRGQNEQFF
TRBD2 | - | TRBJ2-1 | TRBV9 | TGTGCCAGCAGCATAAGTAGCGGGAGTAGGAGTGAGCAGTTCTTC | CASSISSGSRSEQFF
TRBD2 | - | TRBJ2-3 | TRBV4-1 | TGCGCCAGCAGCCAAGAGGCTCCTGGGACTAGCGGGAGAGGATCCACAGATACGCAGTATTTT | CASSQEAPGTSGRGSTDTQYF
TRBD1 | - | TRBJ1-1 | TRBV28 | TGTGCCAGCAGTTCCAGCACGAGGGGGCGCGGAGCTTTCTTT | CASSSSTRGRGAFF
TRBD2 | - | TRBJ2-2 | TRBV4-2 | TGTGCCAGCAGCCTCTTGGGGGAAGTAGGGCTAGCGGTCACCGGGGAGCTGTTTTTT | CASSLLGEVGLAVTGELFF
TRBD1 | - | TRBJ2-1 | TRBV7-2 | TGTGCCAGCAGCCCCCTACAGGGGTCCAATGAGCAGTTCTTC | CASSPLQGSNEQFF
- | few | TRBJ2-7 | TRBV7-8 | TGTGCCAGCAGCCCAGTGACAGGCTCCTACGAGCAGTACTTC | CASSPVTGSYEQYF
TRBD2 | - | TRBJ2-7 | TRBV5-8 | TGTGCCAGCAAGCTAGCGGGGGCCTACGAGCAGTACTTC | CASKLAGAYEQYF
TRBD1 | - | TRBJ2-7 | TRBV5-8 | TGTGCCAGCAGCTTGGCTTTACAGGGGGTCGCGTACGAGCAGTACTTC | CASSLALQGVAYEQYF
- | - | TRBJ1-3 | TRBV28 | TGTGCCAGCAGTTTCAAAAGCGGAGGCCAAACTGGAAACACCATATATTTT | CASSFKSGGQTGNTIYF
TRBD2 | once | TRBJ2-7 | TRBV5-1 | TGCGCCAGCAGCTCGATTACTAGCGGAGCCGCTCTCGCCCCCTACGAGCAGTACTTC | CASSSITSGAALAPYEQYF
- | - | TRBJ1-5 | TRBV6-5 | TGTGCCAGCAGGTTGGAGAACTATAGCAATCAGCCCCAGCATTTT | CASRLENYSNQPQHF
TRBD2 | - | TRBJ2-5 | TRBV3-1/TRBV3-2 | TGTGCCAGCAGCCAAGCGGGAGGAAAAGAGACCCAGTACTTC | CASSQAGGKETQYF
- | - | TRBJ1-6 | TRBV6-5 | TGTGCCAGCAGTTACTCCACCGGACCCCTCCACTTT | CASSYSTGPLHF
- | once | TRBJ2-7 | TRBV27 | TGTGCCAGCAGTTTATGGGCGGGCTACGAGCAGTACTTC | CASSLWAGYEQYF
- | once | TRBJ2-1 | TRBV7-3 | TGTGCCAGCAGCCAAGGCGGAGACGGCTACAATGAGCAGTTCTTC | CASSQGGDGYNEQFF
TRBD2 | - | TRBJ2-3 | TRBV14 | TGTGCCAGGCAGGCCGGCAACGGGACTAGCGGGAGTGCAGATACGCAGTATTTT | CARQAGNGTSGSADTQYF
- | - | TRBJ2-1 | TRBV9 | TGTGCCAGCAGCGTAACAGGCCAGAGCTCCTACAATGAGCAGTTCTTC | CASSVTGQSSYNEQFF
- | - | TRBJ2-2 | TRBV5-1 | TGCGCCAGCAGCTTGGTCAGCGACGGGGAGCTGTTTTTT | CASSLVSDGELFF
TRBD2 | - | TRBJ2-1 | TRBV11-1 | TGTGCCAGCTGCCTAGCGGGAGGGCGGCGTGAGCAGTTCTTC | CASCLAGGRREQFF
- | - | TRBJ2-7 | TRBV5-5 | TGTGCCAGCAACTACGGGGGTGGCAGGTACGAGCAGTACTTC | CASNYGGGRYEQYF
TRBD2 | - | TRBJ2-4 | TRBV28 | TGTGCCAGCGGGACTAGCGTCAAAAACATTCAGTACTTC | CASGTSVKNIQYF
TRBD2 | - | TRBJ2-7 | TRBV7-2 | TGTGCCAGCAGCTCCGGGACTAGCGGGATAGGTTACGAGCAGTACTTC | CASSSGTSGIGYEQYF
TRBD1 | - | TRBJ1-1 | TRBV18 | TGTGCCAGCTCTCCTAGGACAGGGGCCGACGTAGATTCTCACACTGAAGCTTTCTTT | CASSPRTGADVDSHTEAFF
- | - | TRBJ2-5 | TRBV5-1 | TGCGCCAGCCTCATCGGGGATGGACAAGAGACCCAGTACTTC | CASLIGDGQETQYF
- | - | TRBJ2-1 | TRBV14 | TGTGCCAGCAGCCAATTCGGACGGAGGATCTACAATGAGCAGTTCTTC | CASSQFGRRIYNEQFF
TRBD2 | - | TRBJ2-1 | TRBV9 | TGTGCCAGCAGCATGGGACTAGCGGGGTACAATGAGCAGTTCTTC | CASSMGLAGYNEQFF
- | - | TRBJ1-2 | TRBV28 | TGTGCCAGCAGTCCCGGACAGACCAACTATGGCTACACCTTC | CASSPGQTNYGYTF
- | - | TRBJ1-1 | TRBV11-3 | TGTGCCAGCAGCTTTCAGGTGAACACTGAAGCTTTCTTT | CASSFQVNTEAFF
- | - | TRBJ2-3 | TRBV9 | TGTGCCAGCAGCGTCCTTAGTAGAGATACGCAGTATTTT | CASSVLSRDTQYF